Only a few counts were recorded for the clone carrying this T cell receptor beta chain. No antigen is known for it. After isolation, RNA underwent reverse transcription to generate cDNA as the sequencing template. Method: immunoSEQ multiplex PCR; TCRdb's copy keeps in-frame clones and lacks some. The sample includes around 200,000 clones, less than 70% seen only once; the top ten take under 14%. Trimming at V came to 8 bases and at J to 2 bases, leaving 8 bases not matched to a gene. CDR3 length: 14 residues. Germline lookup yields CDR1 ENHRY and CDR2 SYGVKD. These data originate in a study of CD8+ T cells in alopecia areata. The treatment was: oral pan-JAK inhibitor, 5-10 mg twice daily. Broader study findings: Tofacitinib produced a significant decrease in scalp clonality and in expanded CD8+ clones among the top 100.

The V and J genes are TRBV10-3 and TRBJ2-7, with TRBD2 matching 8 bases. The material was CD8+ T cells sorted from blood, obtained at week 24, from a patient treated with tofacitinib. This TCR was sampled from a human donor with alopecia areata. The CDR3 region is CAIRGGGIAYEQYF. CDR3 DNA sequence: TGTGCCATCCGGGGGGGAGGGATCGCCTACGAGCAGTACTTC.